A selection of T cell receptor beta chains follows, all from one sample in a study of T-cell reconstitution after alpha-beta-depleted transplantation in children. TCRdb analysed the PCR reads with MiXCR anew, one entry per CDR3 protein. The data hold some 190,000 distinct CDR3 sequences, with approximately 10% observed a single time. Source: PBMCs, taken before TCRalphabeta/CD19-depleted stem cell transplant. These receptors were collected from a boy between 2 and 15 years old with acute myeloid leukemia, due to receive a stem cell transplant. The CDR3 runs from the conserved cysteine through the conserved F or W. The D gene is left open where the match is weak. Clone size, where shown, is once, few, many, or a class for clones that have expanded.

v_gene,d_gene,abundance,j_gene,CDR3nt,CDR3aa
TRBV27,TRBD2,many,TRBJ2-2,TGTGCCAGCAGTTTAAACCCCGGGGGGGTCGCCGGGGAGCTGTTTTTT,CASSLNPGGVAGELFF
TRBV5-6,NA,many,TRBJ2-1,TGTGCCAGCAGCTCCCTGGAAGAGTACAATGAGCAGTTCTTC,CASSSLEEYNEQFF
TRBV6-5,NA,many,TRBJ1-3,TGTGCCAGCAGTTACTCCGCATACGGAAACACCATATATTTT,CASSYSAYGNTIYF
TRBV25-1,NA,many,TRBJ1-1,TGTGCCAGCAGGGGGCAGGGAAAAGCTTTCTTT,CASRGQGKAFF
TRBV3-1,NA,many,TRBJ1-2,TGTGCCAGCAGCCAACCTTTGACAGTGGGGATTTATGTCTACACCTTC,CASSQPLTVGIYVYTF
TRBV20-1,NA,many,TRBJ1-2,TGCAGTGCTAGGGAGGCGAGCTATGGCTACACCTTC,CSAREASYGYTF
TRBV6-1,TRBD1,few,TRBJ1-1,TGTGCCAGCAGTCATGACAGGGGTGACACTGAAGCTTTCTTT,CASSHDRGDTEAFF
TRBV7-2,NA,many,TRBJ1-6,TGTGCCAGCAGCTTACCCGCAGGGAGCCCCTATAATTCACCCCTCCACTTT,CASSLPAGSPYNSPLHF
TRBV2,NA,NA,TRBJ2-1,TGTGCCAGCAGTGATTCCTACAATGAGCAGTTCTTC,CASSDSYNEQFF
TRBV4-1,NA,many,TRBJ2-2,TGCGCCAGCAGCCAAGGGCAGGGGACCGGGGAGCTGTTTTTT,CASSQGQGTGELFF